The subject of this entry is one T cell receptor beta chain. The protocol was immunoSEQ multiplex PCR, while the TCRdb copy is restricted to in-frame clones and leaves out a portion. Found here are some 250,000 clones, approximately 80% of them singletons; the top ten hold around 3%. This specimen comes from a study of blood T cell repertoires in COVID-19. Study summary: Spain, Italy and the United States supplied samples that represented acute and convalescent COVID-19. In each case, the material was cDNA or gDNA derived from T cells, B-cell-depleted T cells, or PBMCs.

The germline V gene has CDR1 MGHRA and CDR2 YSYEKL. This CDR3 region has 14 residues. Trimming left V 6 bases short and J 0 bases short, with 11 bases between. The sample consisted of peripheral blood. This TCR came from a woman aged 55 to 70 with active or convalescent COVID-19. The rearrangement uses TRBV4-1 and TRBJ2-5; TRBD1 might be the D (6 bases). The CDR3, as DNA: TGCGCCAGCAGTCCCAGACAGGACCAAGAGACCCAGTACTTC. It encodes CASSPRQDQETQYF.